This TCR beta chain was sequenced in a study of T cells in tuberculosis. Sequenced by immunoSEQ multiplex PCR; TCRdb stores in-frame clones only, minus some. The table has tens of thousands of clones, less than 95% seen once. Time point described: new active TB diagnosis, blood taken before or within 7 days of starting treatment. The CDR3 is made up of 15 amino acids. Looked up from germline, CDR1 is SGHRS and CDR2 is YFSETQ. V was shortened by 4 bases and J by 0 bases, with 13 bases between the two germline ends. The sequence was collected from an adult with tuberculosis. The sequencing here drew on PBMCs, taken at tuberculosis diagnosis. The chain is built from TRBV5-1 and TRBJ1-1, with no clear D. CDR3 region: CASSLRGSLNTEAFF. The CDR3 nucleotides are TGCGCCAGCAGCCTACGGGGTTCCCTGAACACTGAAGCTTTCTTT.